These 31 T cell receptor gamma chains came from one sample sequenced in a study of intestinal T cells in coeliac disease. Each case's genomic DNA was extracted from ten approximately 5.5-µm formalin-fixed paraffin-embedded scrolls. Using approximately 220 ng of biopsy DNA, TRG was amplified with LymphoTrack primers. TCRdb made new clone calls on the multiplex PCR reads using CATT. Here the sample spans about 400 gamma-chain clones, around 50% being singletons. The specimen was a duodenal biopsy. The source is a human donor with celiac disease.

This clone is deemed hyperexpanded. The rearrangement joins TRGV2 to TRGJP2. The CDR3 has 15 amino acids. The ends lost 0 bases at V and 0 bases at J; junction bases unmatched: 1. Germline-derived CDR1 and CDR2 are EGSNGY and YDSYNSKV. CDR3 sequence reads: CATWDGYSSDWIKTF. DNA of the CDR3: TGTGCCACCTGGGACGGGTATAGTAGTGATTGGATCAAGACGTTT.

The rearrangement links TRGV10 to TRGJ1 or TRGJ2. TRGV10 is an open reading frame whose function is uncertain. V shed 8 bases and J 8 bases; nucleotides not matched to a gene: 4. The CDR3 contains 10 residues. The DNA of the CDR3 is TGTGCTGCGTGGGACCATAAGAAACTCTTT. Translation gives CAAWDHKKLF.

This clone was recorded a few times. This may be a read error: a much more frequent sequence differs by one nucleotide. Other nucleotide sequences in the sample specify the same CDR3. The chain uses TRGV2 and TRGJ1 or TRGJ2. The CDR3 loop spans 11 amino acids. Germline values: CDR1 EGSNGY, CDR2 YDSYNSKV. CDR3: CATWVDPKKLF. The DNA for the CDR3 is TGTGCCACCTGGGTCGACCCTAAGAAGCTCTTT.

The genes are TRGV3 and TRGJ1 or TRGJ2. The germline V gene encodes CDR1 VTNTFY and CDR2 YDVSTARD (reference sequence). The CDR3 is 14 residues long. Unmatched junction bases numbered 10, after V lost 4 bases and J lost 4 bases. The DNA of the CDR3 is TGTGCCACCTGGGATCGGCCAGTCTATTATAAGAAACTCTTT. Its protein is CATWDRPVYYKKLF.

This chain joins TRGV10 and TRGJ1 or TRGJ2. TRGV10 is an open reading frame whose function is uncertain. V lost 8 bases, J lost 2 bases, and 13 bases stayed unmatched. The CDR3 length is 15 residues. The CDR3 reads CAAWDYFPHYYKKLF. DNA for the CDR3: TGTGCTGCGTGGGACTACTTCCCTCATTATTATAAGAAACTCTTT.

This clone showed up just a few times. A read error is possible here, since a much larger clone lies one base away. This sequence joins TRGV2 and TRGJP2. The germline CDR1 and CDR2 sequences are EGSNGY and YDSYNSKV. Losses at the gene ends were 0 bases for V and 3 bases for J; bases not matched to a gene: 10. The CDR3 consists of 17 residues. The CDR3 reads CATWDGPRGGSDWIKTF. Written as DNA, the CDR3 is TGTGCCACCTGGGACGGGCCACGGGGGGGTAGTGATTGGATCAAGACGTTT.

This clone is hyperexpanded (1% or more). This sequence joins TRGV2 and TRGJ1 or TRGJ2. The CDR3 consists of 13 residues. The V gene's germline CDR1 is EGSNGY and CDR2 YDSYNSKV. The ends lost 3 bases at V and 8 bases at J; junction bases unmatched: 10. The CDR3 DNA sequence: TGTGCCACCTGGGACTATAAAGAGGATAAGAAACTCTTT. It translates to CATWDYKEDKKLF.

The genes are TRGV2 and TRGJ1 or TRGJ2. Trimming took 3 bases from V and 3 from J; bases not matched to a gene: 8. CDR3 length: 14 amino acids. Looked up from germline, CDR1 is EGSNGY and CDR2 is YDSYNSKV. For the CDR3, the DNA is TGTGCCACCTGGGACTCCGGTGTTTATTATAAGAAACTCTTT. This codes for CATWDSGVYYKKLF.

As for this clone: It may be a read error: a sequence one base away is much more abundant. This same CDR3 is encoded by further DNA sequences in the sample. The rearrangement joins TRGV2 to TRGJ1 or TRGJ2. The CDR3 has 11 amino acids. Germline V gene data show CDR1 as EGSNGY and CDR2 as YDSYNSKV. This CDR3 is CATWDGTKKLF. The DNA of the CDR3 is TGTGCCACCTGGGACGGTACTAAGAAGCTCTTT.

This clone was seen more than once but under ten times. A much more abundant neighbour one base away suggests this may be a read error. CDR3 nucleotide sequence: TGTGCCTTGTGGGAGGTGAAGGAGTCGAATTATCATAAGAAACTCTTT. This sequence encodes CALWEVKESNYHKKLF. V and J are TRGV9 and TRGJ1 or TRGJ2. This CDR3 is built from 16 residues. The germline CDR1 and CDR2 sequences are GITISATS and ISYDGTV (reference sequence).

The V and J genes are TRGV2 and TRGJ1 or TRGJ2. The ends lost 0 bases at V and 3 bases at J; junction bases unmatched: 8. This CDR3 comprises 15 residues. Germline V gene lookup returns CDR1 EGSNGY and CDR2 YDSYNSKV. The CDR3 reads CATWDGTRIYYKKLF. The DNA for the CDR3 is TGTGCCACCTGGGACGGGACCAGAATTTATTATAAGAAACTCTTT.

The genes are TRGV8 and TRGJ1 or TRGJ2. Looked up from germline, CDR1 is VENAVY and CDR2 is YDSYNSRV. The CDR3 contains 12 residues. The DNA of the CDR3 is TGTGCACCTGGGGATTATGGCTATAAGAAACTCTTT. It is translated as CAPGDYGYKKLF.

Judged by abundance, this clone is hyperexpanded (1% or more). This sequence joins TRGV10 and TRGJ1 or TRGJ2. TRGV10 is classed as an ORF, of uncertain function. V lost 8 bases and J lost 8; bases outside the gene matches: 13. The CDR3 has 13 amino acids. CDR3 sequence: CAAWESPRDKKLF. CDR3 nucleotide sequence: TGTGCTGCGTGGGAGTCCCCCAGAGATAAGAAACTCTTT.

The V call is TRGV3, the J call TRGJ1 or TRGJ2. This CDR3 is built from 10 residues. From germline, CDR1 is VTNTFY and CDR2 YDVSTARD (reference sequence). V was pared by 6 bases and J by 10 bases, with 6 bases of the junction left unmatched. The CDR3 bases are TGTGCCACCTGGAACAAAAAGAAACTCTTT. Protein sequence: CATWNKKKLF.

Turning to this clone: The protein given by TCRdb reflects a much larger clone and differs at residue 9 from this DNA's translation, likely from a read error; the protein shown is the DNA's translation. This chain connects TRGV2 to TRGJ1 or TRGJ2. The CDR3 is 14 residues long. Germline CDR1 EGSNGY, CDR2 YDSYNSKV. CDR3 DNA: TGTGCCACCTGGGACGGACTGAATTGTTATAAGAAACTCTTT. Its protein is CATWDGLNCYKKLF.

The CDR3 sequence is CAGVGHWKLF. In DNA form, the CDR3 reads TGTGCTGGCGTGGGCCATTGGAAACTCTTT. The chain employs TRGV10 and TRGJ1 or TRGJ2. TRGV10 belongs to the ORF category, with a function that is uncertain. The CDR3 runs to 10 residues. Trimming cost V 13 bases and J 12 bases; bases outside gene matches: 13.

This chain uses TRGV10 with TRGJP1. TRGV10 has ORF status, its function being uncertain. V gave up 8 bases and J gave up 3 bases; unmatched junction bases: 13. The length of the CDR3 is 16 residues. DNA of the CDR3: TGTGCTGCGTGGGATTATCGTGGGGCCACTGGTTGGTTCAAGATATTT. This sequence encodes CAAWDYRGATGWFKIF.

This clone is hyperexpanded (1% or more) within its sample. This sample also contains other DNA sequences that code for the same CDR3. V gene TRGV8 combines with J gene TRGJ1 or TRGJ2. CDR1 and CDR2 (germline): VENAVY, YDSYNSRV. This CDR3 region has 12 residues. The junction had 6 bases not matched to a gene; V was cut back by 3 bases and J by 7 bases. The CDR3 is CATWDYGYKKLF. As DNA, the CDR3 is TGTGCCACCTGGGATTATGGCTATAAGAAACTCTTT.

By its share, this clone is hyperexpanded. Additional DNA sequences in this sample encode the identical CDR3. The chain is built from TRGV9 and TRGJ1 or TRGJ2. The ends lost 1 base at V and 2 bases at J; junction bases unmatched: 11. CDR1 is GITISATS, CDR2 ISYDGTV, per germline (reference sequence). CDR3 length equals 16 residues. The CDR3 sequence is CALWEVANGYYYKKLF. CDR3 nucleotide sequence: TGTGCCTTGTGGGAGGTTGCAAATGGTTATTATTATAAGAAACTCTTT.

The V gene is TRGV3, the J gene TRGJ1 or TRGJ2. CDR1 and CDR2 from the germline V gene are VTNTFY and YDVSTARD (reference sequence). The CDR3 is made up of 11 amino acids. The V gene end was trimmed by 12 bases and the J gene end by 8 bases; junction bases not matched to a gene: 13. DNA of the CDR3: TGTGCCGACCCCCTTCGTCATAAGAAACTCTTT. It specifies CADPLRHKKLF.

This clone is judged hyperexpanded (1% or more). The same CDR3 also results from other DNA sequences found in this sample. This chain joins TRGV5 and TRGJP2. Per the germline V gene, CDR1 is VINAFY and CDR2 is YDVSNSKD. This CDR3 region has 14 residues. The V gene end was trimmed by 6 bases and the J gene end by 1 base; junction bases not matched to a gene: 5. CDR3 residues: CATWLISSDWIKTF. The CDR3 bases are TGTGCCACCTGGCTTATTAGTAGTGATTGGATCAAGACGTTT.

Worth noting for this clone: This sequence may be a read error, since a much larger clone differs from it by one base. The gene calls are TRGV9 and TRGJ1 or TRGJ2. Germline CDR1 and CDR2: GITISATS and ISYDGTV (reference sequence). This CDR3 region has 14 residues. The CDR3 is CALWEVLNYYKKLF. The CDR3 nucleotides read TGTGCCTTGTGGGAGGTTTTGAATTATTATAAGAAACTCTTC.

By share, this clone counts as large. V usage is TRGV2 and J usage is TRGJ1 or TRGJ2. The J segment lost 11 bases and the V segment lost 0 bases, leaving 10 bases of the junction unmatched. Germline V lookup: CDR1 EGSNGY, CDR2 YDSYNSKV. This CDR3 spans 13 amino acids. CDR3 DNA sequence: TGTGCCACCTGGGACGGGCGTTTTGGTGAGAAACTCTTT. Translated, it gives CATWDGRFGEKLF.

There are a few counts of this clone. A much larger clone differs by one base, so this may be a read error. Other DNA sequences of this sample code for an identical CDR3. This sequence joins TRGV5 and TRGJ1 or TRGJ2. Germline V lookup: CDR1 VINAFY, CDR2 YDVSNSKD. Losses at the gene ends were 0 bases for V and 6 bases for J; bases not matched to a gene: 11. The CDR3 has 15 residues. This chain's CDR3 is CATWDRLRGGYKKLF. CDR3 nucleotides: TGTGCCACCTGGGACAGGCTCCGGGGTGGTTATAAGAAACTCTTT.

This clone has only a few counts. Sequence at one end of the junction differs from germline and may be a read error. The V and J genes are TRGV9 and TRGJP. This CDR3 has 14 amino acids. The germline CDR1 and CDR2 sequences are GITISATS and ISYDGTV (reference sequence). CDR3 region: CALWHGTGWAKKVF. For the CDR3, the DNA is TGTGCCTTGTGGCACGGGACGGGTTGGGCAAAAAAGGTGTTC.

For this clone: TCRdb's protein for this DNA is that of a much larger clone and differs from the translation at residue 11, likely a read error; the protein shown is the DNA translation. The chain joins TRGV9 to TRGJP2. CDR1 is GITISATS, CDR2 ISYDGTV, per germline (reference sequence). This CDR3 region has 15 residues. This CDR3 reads CALWEVNSSDRIKTF. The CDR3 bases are TGTGCCTTGTGGGAGGTGAATAGTAGTGATCGGATCAAGACGTTT.

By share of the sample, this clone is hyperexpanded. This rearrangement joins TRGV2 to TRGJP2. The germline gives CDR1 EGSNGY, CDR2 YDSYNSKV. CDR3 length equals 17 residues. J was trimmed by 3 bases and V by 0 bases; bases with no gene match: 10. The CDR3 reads CATWDGPQGGSDWIKTF. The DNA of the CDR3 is TGTGCCACCTGGGACGGGCCACAGGGGGGTAGTGATTGGATCAAGACGTTT.

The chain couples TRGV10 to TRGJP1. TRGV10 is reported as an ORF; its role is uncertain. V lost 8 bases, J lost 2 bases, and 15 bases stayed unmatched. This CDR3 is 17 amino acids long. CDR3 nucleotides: TGTGCTGCGTGGGATTACCCCGTTAGGACCACTGGTTGGTTCAAGATATTT. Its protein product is CAAWDYPVRTTGWFKIF.

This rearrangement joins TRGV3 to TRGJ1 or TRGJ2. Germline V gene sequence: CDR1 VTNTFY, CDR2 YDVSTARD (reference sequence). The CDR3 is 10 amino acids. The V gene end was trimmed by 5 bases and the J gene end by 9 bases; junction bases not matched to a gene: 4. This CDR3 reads CATWGPKKLF. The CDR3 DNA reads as TGTGCCACCTGGGGGCCTAAGAAACTCTTT.

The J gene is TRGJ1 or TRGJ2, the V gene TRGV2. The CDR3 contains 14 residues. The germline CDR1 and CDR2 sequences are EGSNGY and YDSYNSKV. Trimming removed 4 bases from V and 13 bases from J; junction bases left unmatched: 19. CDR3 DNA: TGTGCCACCTGGGAGCCGGCAGTTATTATTAATAAACTCTTT. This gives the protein CATWEPAVIINKLF.

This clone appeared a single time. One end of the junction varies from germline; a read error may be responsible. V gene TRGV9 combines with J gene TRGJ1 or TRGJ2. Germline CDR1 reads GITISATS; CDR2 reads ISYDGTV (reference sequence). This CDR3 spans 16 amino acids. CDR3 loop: CALWEVAPRSRYKKLF. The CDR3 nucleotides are TGTGCCTTGTGGGAGGTGGCCCCTAGGTCGCGGTATAAGAAACTTTTT.